This T cell receptor beta chain is from a study of T cells in Graves' hyperthyroidism and ophthalmopathy. Study observations and caveats: Most clonotypes expanded in the thyroid (above 0.001) were also present in blood. Stable hyperthyroidism was told apart from ophthalmopathy by a model built on 13 V-J features.

Researchers barred patients who had uncontrolled infection, other autoimmune disease, pregnancy or lactation. The CDR3 has 14 residues. CDR1 and CDR2 (germline): SGHVS, FNYEAQ. Deletions cut 1 base from V and 6 bases from J, with 13 bases between. Researchers took RNA transcripts and amplified the TCR beta CDR3 regions from them. A set of HTBI primers served as the primers for a first-round RT-PCR of the TCR CDR3. TCRdb independently ran MiXCR on the multiplex PCR reads; one entry per CDR3 protein. The sample comprises around 270,000 distinct CDR3 sequences, approximately 18% of which are singletons, and roughly 40% rests with the top ten. This clonotype was seen more than once but under ten times. Its cognate antigen is unknown.

The V and J genes are TRBV7-6 and TRBJ2-7; D perhaps matches TRBD2 (6 bases). Source material: blood. The sequence was obtained from a middle-aged man with Graves' ophthalmopathy. In DNA, the CDR3 is TGTGCCAGCAGCTTAGACGGGGGATTAGGCGAGCAGTACTTC. It encodes CASSLDGGLGEQYF.